This T cell receptor (beta chain) was recorded in a study of radiotherapy plus CTLA-4 blockade in lung cancer. Receiving focal radiation plus CTLA-4 blockade with ipilimumab were patients who had chemo-refractory metastatic non-small-cell lung cancer. Study results and caveats: There was expansion of tumor-derived TCR clones in blood after radiotherapy plus ipilimumab.

About this clone: Its target is not known.

Method: immunoSEQ multiplex PCR; TCRdb's copy keeps in-frame clones and lacks some. The sample shows around 37,000 clones, around 75% of them seen only once. The CDR3 has 13 residues. The V and J ends lost 5 bases and 9 bases, in that order; junction bases with no gene match: 3. Germline loops: CDR1 SSHAT, CDR2 FNYEAQ (reference sequence). The material sequenced was peripheral blood, taken from a patient treated with radiotherapy plus ipilimumab. The clonotype was recovered from a human donor with non-small cell lung cancer that progressed on radiotherapy plus ipilimumab. V is TRBV7-7 and J is TRBJ2-1; 11 bases align to TRBD1. The CDR3 DNA is TGTGCCAGCAGCCTGGGACAGGGGGGTGAGCAGTTCTTC. Residues: CASSLGQGGEQFF.